The 28 T cell receptor beta chains in this list originate from one sample, sequenced in a study of T cell responses to AZD1222 COVID-19 vaccine. Only in-frame clones appear in the TCRdb table, and some are missing; sequencing was by immunoSEQ multiplex PCR. The sample lists some 130,000 clones; approximately 80% were seen once. The sample here was peripheral blood, taken on day 0 of AZD1222 vaccination. Receptors originate from an adult in good health.

V and J are TRBV5-1 and TRBJ1-2; 10 bases match TRBD1. There are 15 residues in the CDR3. J lost 6 bases, V lost 4 bases, and 9 bases had no gene match. Germline-derived CDR1 and CDR2 are SGHRS and YFSETQ. The CDR3 DNA reads TGCGCCAGCAGCCTTCAGGGACAGGGGTTCGATGGCTACACCTTC. It yields the protein CASSLQGQGFDGYTF.

The J gene is TRBJ2-1, the V gene TRBV11-3; unclear D gene. V lost 4 bases and J lost 6, with 10 bases in between. Germline loops: CDR1 SGHNT, CDR2 YENEEA. The CDR3 covers 13 residues. In DNA form, the CDR3 reads TGTGCCAGCAGCTCATCTATCCTCAATGAGCAGTTCTTC. This sequence encodes CASSSSILNEQFF.

The chain recombines TRBV12-3 or TRBV12-4 with TRBJ2-5; D remains unclear. The CDR3 consists of 11 residues. The V and J ends lost 6 bases and 1 base respectively, with 3 bases between them. The CDR3 DNA is TGTGCCAGCAGCTTCCAAGAGACCCAGTACTTC. Translation gives CASSFQETQYF.

The chain has TRBV6-1 and TRBJ2-3; 7 bases are shared with TRBD2. J gave up 2 bases and V 3 bases, and 2 bases lay outside the gene matches. The CDR3 extends over 14 amino acids. Per the germline V gene, CDR1 is MNHNS and CDR2 is SASEGT. Here the CDR3 DNA reads TGTGCCAGCAGTGATCGGGGGGACACAGATACGCAGTATTTT. It is translated as CASSDRGDTDTQYF.

V and J are TRBV10-2 and TRBJ2-4; D is possibly TRBD1 or TRBD2 (6 bases each). V gave up 6 bases and J gave up 3 bases, with 15 bases separating them. The CDR3 runs to 15 residues. The germline V gene encodes CDR1 WSHSY and CDR2 SAAADI. The CDR3 sequence is CASRKQGGHKNIQYF. DNA for the CDR3: TGCGCCAGCAGAAAACAGGGAGGCCACAAAAACATTCAGTACTTC.

The chain couples TRBV29-1 to TRBJ2-1, with 7 bases that match TRBD1. The V gene end was trimmed by 3 bases and the J gene end by 7 bases; junction bases not matched to a gene: 6. Germline values: CDR1 SQVTM, CDR2 ANQGSEA. The CDR3 consists of 13 residues. For the CDR3, the DNA is TGCAGCGTTGAGAAGATACAGGGGAATGAGCAGTTCTTC. Amino acid sequence: CSVEKIQGNEQFF.

A remark on this clone: Additional DNA sequences in this sample encode the identical CDR3. The rearrangement joins TRBV6-5 to TRBJ1-1, with D perhaps matching TRBD1 (5 bases). Trimming pared 2 bases from V and 1 base from J, leaving 8 bases between. Germline V gene lookup returns CDR1 MNHEY and CDR2 SVGAGI. This CDR3 has 14 residues. The CDR3 here is CASSYGTGNTEAFF. CDR3 nucleotides: TGTGCCAGCAGTTACGGGACGGGGAACACTGAAGCTTTCTTT.

The gene calls are TRBV5-1 and TRBJ2-2; 7 bases fit TRBD1. This CDR3 spans 14 amino acids. Germline CDR1 and CDR2: SGHRS and YFSETQ. Trimming took 9 bases from V and 4 from J; bases not matched to a gene: 9. The CDR3 sequence: CATTDRVSTGELFF. The CDR3 region has the DNA TGCGCCACCACAGACAGGGTCAGCACCGGGGAGCTGTTTTTT. Combining the CDR3 with reference TRBV5-1 and TRBJ2-2 gives the whole variable domain KAGVTQTPRYLIKTRGQQVTLSCSPISGHRSVSWYQQTPGQGLQFLFEYFSETQRNKGNFPGRFSGRQFSNSRSEMNVSTLELGDSALYLCATTDRVSTGELFFGEGSRLTVL.

The rearrangement links TRBV5-1 to TRBJ2-3; TRBD2 aligns across 7 bases. Germline V gene sequence: CDR1 SGHRS, CDR2 YFSETQ. V lost 0 bases and J lost 4; bases outside the gene matches: 2. The CDR3 is 14 residues long. The CDR3 region is CASSLGGGPDTQYF. DNA for the CDR3: TGCGCCAGCAGCTTGGGGGGAGGGCCAGATACGCAGTATTTT.

V gene TRBV5-4 combines with J gene TRBJ2-3; 8 nucleotides line up with TRBD1. Germline CDR1 and CDR2: SGHNT and YYREEE (reference sequence). With V trimmed by 4 bases and J by 4 bases, 14 bases remained unmatched. This CDR3 has 17 residues. The CDR3 DNA reads TGTGCCAGCAGCACAGACAGGGGTATGATCAGGGCAGATACGCAGTATTTT. This codes for CASSTDRGMIRADTQYF.

The chain combines TRBV29-1 with TRBJ2-3; 8 positions match TRBD2. V shed 6 bases and J 2 bases; nucleotides not matched to a gene: 7. The CDR3 extends over 14 amino acids. The germline CDR1 and CDR2 sequences are SQVTM and ANQGSEA. The CDR3 DNA follows: TGCAGCGTCTCAAGCGGGGGATTCACAGATACGCAGTATTTT. Its translation: CSVSSGGFTDTQYF.

The gene calls are TRBV3-1 (or the pseudogene TRBV3-2) and TRBJ1-1, with 8 bases identical to TRBD1. V lost 3 bases, J lost 5 bases, and 5 bases stayed unmatched. In germline, CDR1 is LGHDT, CDR2 YNNKEL (reference sequence). The CDR3 has 14 residues. This CDR3 is CASSQWTGKTEAFF. The CDR3 DNA is TGTGCCAGCAGCCAGTGGACAGGGAAGACTGAAGCTTTCTTT.

Only one count was recorded for this clone. V and J are TRBV28 and TRBJ1-1; D uncertain. The germline CDR1 and CDR2 sequences are MDHEN and SYDVKM. This CDR3 has 13 residues. V lost 3 bases to trimming and J lost 4 bases, with 9 bases between them. The DNA of the CDR3 is TGTGCCAGCAGTTTTACTGGGGTCACTGAAGCTTTCTTT. Translating gives CASSFTGVTEAFF.

This chain uses TRBV18 with TRBJ1-2, with a possible D match to TRBD1 (6 bases). The germline V gene encodes CDR1 KGHSH and CDR2 LQKENI. This CDR3 contains 16 residues. Trimming took off 3 bases at V and 1 base at J, with 15 bases between the two ends. The CDR3 loop is CASSPPTGPYNYGYTF. CDR3 bases: TGTGCCAGCTCACCTCCGACAGGTCCATATAACTATGGCTACACCTTC.

This sequence joins TRBV7-2 and TRBJ2-3; 8 bases align to TRBD1. After removal of 4 bases from V and 2 bases from J, the junction contained 5 bases not matched to a gene. Germline CDR1 SGHTA, CDR2 FQGNSA. This CDR3 has 15 residues. The CDR3 nucleotides are TGTGCCAGCAGCTATCGGACAGGGTACACAGATACGCAGTATTTT. Its translation: CASSYRTGYTDTQYF.

The chain combines TRBV3-1 (or the pseudogene TRBV3-2) with TRBJ1-1, with 9 bases fitting TRBD1. Trimming cost V 6 bases and J 6 bases; bases outside gene matches: 8. The CDR3 length is 14 residues. CDR1 is LGHDT, CDR2 YNNKEL, per germline (reference sequence). This CDR3 reads CASRIQGAGSEAFF. In DNA form, the CDR3 reads TGTGCCAGCAGGATACAGGGGGCAGGTTCTGAAGCTTTCTTT.

The chain joins TRBV18 to TRBJ2-7; possibly TRBD1 or TRBD2 for D (6 bases each). Germline V CDR1 and CDR2: KGHSH, LQKENI. Trimming took off 5 bases at V and 2 bases at J, with 19 bases between the two ends. This CDR3 is 16 amino acids long. CDR3 sequence reads: CASSGGSSGATYEQYF. CDR3 nucleotides: TGTGCCAGCTCAGGGGGAAGTTCGGGGGCGACCTACGAGCAGTACTTC.

The rearrangement joins TRBV18 to TRBJ2-5; tentative D call: TRBD2 (6 bases). The germline gives CDR1 KGHSH, CDR2 LQKENI. The CDR3 spans 15 residues. The V end lost 3 bases, the J end lost 2 bases, and 13 bases lay between the germline ends. The CDR3 DNA is TGTGCCAGCTCACCGCTGACGGGGGAACAAGAGACCCAGTACTTC. Protein product: CASSPLTGEQETQYF.

The gene calls are TRBV28 and TRBJ2-2, with 8 bases fitting TRBD2. Germline CDR1 MDHEN, CDR2 SYDVKM. The CDR3 is made up of 18 amino acids. With V trimmed by 1 base and J by 1 base, 8 bases remained unmatched. Here the CDR3 reads CASSLSSGGLQNTGELFF. The CDR3 DNA reads as TGTGCCAGCAGTTTATCGAGCGGGGGCCTTCAGAACACCGGGGAGCTGTTTTTT. Looking up the rest from reference TRBV28 and TRBJ2-2 gives the full variable domain: DVKVTQSSRYLVKRTGEKVFLECVQDMDHENMFWYRQDPGLGLRLIYFSYDVKMKEKGDIPEGYSVSREKKERFSLILESASTNQTSMYLCASSLSSGGLQNTGELFFGEGSRLTVL.

The V call is TRBV5-4, the J call TRBJ1-1, with 9 bases lining up with TRBD1. Losses at the gene ends were 6 bases for V and 1 base for J; bases not matched to a gene: 19. Germline CDR1 is SGHNT and CDR2 is YYREEE (reference sequence). CDR3 length equals 19 residues. The CDR3 sequence: CASNPGTGGLTIRNTEAFF. The CDR3 coding sequence is TGTGCCAGCAACCCTGGTACAGGGGGCCTCACGATCCGGAACACTGAAGCTTTCTTT.

This clone has more than one count but fewer than ten. J is TRBJ1-6 and V is TRBV2, with 8 nucleotides matching TRBD1. The germline V gene has CDR1 SNHLY and CDR2 FYNNEI. With V trimmed by 5 bases and J by 7 bases, 7 bases remained unmatched. This CDR3 spans 15 amino acids. CDR3 coding DNA: TGTGCCAGCAGTTTTTCCGGGACAGGCAATTCACCCCTCCACTTT. Protein: CASSFSGTGNSPLHF.

The V gene is TRBV19, the J gene TRBJ1-1; TRBD1 matches at 7 bases. The CDR3 is 14 amino acids. Per the germline V gene, CDR1 is LNHDA and CDR2 is SQIVND (reference sequence). V lost 5 bases, J lost 4 bases, and 7 bases stayed unmatched. The CDR3 bases are TGTGCCAGTAGTGTAACCGGACAGGTCACTGAAGCTTTCTTT. Translation: CASSVTGQVTEAFF. Together with reference TRBV19 and TRBJ1-1, the CDR3 gives the full variable domain: DGGITQSPKYLFRKEGQNVTLSCEQNLNHDAMYWYRQDPGQGLRLIYYSQIVNDFQKGDIAEGYSVSREKKESFPLTVTSAQKNPTAFYLCASSVTGQVTEAFFGQGTRLTVV.

The rearrangement joins TRBV5-6 to TRBJ2-7, with D possibly TRBD1 on 5 matching bases. Germline assignment: CDR1 SGHDT and CDR2 YYEEEE. This CDR3 is 14 amino acids long. Deletions cut 6 bases from V and 2 bases from J, with 15 bases between. The DNA for the CDR3 is TGTGCCAGCACCGCACAGGTCCCCCCCTACGAGCAGTACTTC. Amino acids: CASTAQVPPYEQYF.

The gene calls are TRBV6-5 and TRBJ1-1; D is unclear. The CDR3 is made up of 15 amino acids. Looked up from germline, CDR1 is MNHEY and CDR2 is SVGAGI. The germline V and J ends were trimmed by 7 bases and 1 base, with 16 bases remaining between them. The CDR3 DNA reads as TGTGCCAGCATTCTAGGGAGGGCTGGGAACACTGAAGCTTTCTTT. Its translation is CASILGRAGNTEAFF.

The rearrangement links TRBV18 to TRBJ1-1; the D gene is possibly TRBD1 (5 bases). Germline CDR1 reads KGHSH; CDR2 reads LQKENI. The length of the CDR3 is 13 residues. The germline V and J ends were trimmed by 2 bases and 7 bases, with 11 bases remaining between them. The CDR3 sequence: CASSPNQGNEAFF. DNA of the CDR3: TGTGCCAGCTCACCAAATCAGGGAAATGAAGCTTTCTTT. Complete variable domain (other parts from reference TRBV18 and TRBJ1-1): NAGVMQNPRHLVRRRGQEARLRCSPMKGHSHVYWYRQLPEEGLKFMVYLQKENIIDESGMPKERFSAEFPKEGPSILRIQQVVRGDSAAYFCASSPNQGNEAFFGQGTRLTVV.

The chain couples TRBV3-1 (or the pseudogene TRBV3-2) to TRBJ1-1; perhaps TRBD1 as D (5 bases). V was cut by 4 bases and J by 0 bases, with 15 bases left in between. Germline assignment: CDR1 LGHDT and CDR2 YNNKEL (reference sequence). The CDR3 runs to 16 residues. The CDR3 DNA is TGTGCCAGCAGCCTTGGGTTTGGGGGGTTGAACACTGAAGCTTTCTTT. Translation: CASSLGFGGLNTEAFF.

The chain combines TRBV28 with TRBJ1-2, with D tentatively TRBD1 (6 bases). This CDR3 comprises 15 residues. V was shortened by 3 bases and J by 5 bases, with 16 bases between the two germline ends. Germline CDR1 and CDR2: MDHEN and SYDVKM. Written as DNA, the CDR3 is TGTGCCAGCAGTTTGGGTCGGGGGCAGAAGTATGGCTACACCTTC. The encoded protein is CASSLGRGQKYGYTF.

The chain carries TRBV19 and TRBJ2-1; weak D call: TRBD2 (5 bases). Germline CDR1 LNHDA, CDR2 SQIVND (reference sequence). The CDR3 loop spans 15 amino acids. V dropped 7 bases and J dropped 7 bases, with 20 bases sitting between them. The CDR3 DNA sequence: TGTGCCAGTATTGGGAGTACAGCGACCTTGAATGAGCAGTTCTTC. Protein sequence: CASIGSTATLNEQFF. Combining the CDR3 with reference TRBV19 and TRBJ2-1 gives the whole variable domain DGGITQSPKYLFRKEGQNVTLSCEQNLNHDAMYWYRQDPGQGLRLIYYSQIVNDFQKGDIAEGYSVSREKKESFPLTVTSAQKNPTAFYLCASIGSTATLNEQFFGPGTRLTVL.